This is a list of T cell receptor beta chains from one sample in a study of regulatory T cells in long-lasting Graves disease. TCRdb used MiXCR to reprocess the multiplex PCR reads, holding one entry per CDR3 protein. The sample consists of fewer than 650,000 distinct CDR3 sequences, about 15% of them appearing once. The sample also formed part of further work on T cells in Graves' hyperthyroidism and ophthalmopathy.

This material consisted of peripheral blood mononuclear cells (PBMCs), taken at new diagnosis, from a patient treated with antithyroid drugs. The receptors stem from a man between 18 and 29 years old with Graves disease. CDR3s include the opening cysteine and the closing phenylalanine or tryptophan. The order of the fields is D gene, V gene, clone size, J gene, CDR3 protein, CDR3 DNA. The D gene is left open where the match is weak. Clone size is stated in some rows and not others, as once, few, many or a class when expanded.

TRBD2	TRBV4-2	few	TRBJ2-7	CATKGDRLAGTYEQYF	TGTGCCACTAAGGGGGACCGGTTAGCGGGGACCTACGAGCAGTACTTC
.	TRBV7-9	few	TRBJ1-3	CASRTGGVTGNTIYF	TGTGCCAGCCGTACCGGAGGGGTGACTGGAAACACCATATATTTT
TRBD2	TRBV6-5	many	TRBJ2-1	CASSYSTSGSYNEQFF	TGTGCCAGCAGTTATTCCACTAGCGGCTCCTACAATGAGCAGTTCTTC
TRBD2	TRBV15	few	TRBJ2-7	CATSTAGVPRGEQYF	TGTGCCACCAGCACCGCGGGAGTCCCCCGGGGGGAGCAGTACTTC
.	TRBV2	many	TRBJ2-5	CASTPPRDSLQVTQYF	TGTGCCAGCACTCCGCCCCGGGACTCCCTCCAAGTCACCCAGTACTTC
.	TRBV19	.	TRBJ1-1	CASSIVGAGDTEAFF	TGTGCCAGTAGTATAGTCGGGGCGGGGGACACTGAAGCTTTCTTT
.	TRBV20-1	many	TRBJ2-1	CSAIPSGWVYEQFF	TGCAGTGCTATCCCCAGCGGCTGGGTCTATGAGCAGTTCTTC
.	TRBV7-8	many	TRBJ2-1	CASSLGHTGLSEQFF	TGTGCCAGCAGCTTAGGCCACACAGGGCTGAGTGAGCAGTTCTTC
TRBD2	TRBV10-3	.	TRBJ2-3	CAISGLAGMGTDTQYF	TGTGCCATCAGTGGACTAGCGGGAATGGGCACAGATACGCAGTATTTT
.	TRBV5-1	few	TRBJ2-3	CASTVISVDTQYF	TGCGCCAGCACTGTGATCTCCGTAGATACGCAGTATTTT